Shown below are 24 T cell receptor beta chains from a single sample sequenced in a study of blood T cell repertoires in COVID-19. Some clones are missing from TCRdb's copy, which holds only in-frame ones; the method was immunoSEQ multiplex PCR. The sample includes 150,000 to 190,000 clones, 84% of them seen just once. Sequencing was carried out using peripheral blood. These receptors were taken from a woman aged 45-60 years with acute or convalescent COVID-19.

The chain joins TRBV19 to TRBJ2-7; tentative D call: TRBD2 (6 bases). This CDR3 has 13 residues. The V gene's germline CDR1 is LNHDA and CDR2 SQIVND (reference sequence). The ends were cut back, 4 bases at V and 0 bases at J, with 7 bases in the middle. The CDR3 loop is CASSTGGSYEQYF. In DNA, the CDR3 is TGTGCCAGTAGTACCGGGGGCTCCTACGAGCAGTACTTC.

The J gene is TRBJ1-1, the V gene TRBV7-2; a weak D match, TRBD1 (5 bases). Trimming removed 1 base at V and 2 bases at J, with 8 bases between. The CDR3 runs to 14 residues. Germline V gene data show CDR1 as SGHTA and CDR2 as FQGNSA. The CDR3 nucleotides read TGTGCCAGCAGCTTAGGCAGGGCTAACACTGAAGCTTTCTTT. It is translated as CASSLGRANTEAFF.

The chain has TRBV19 and TRBJ1-6; the D gene is possibly TRBD1 (6 bases). CDR3 size: 20 residues. From germline, CDR1 is LNHDA and CDR2 SQIVND (reference sequence). V was trimmed by 5 bases and J by 0 bases, leaving 23 bases between them. The CDR3 nucleotides read TGTGCCAGTAGTGTTTCTGCGACCACAACAGGGAGCTCCTATAATTCACCCCTCCACTTT. It encodes CASSVSATTTGSSYNSPLHF.

The chain uses TRBV6-1 and TRBJ2-1; D perhaps matches TRBD2 (5 bases). Germline V gives CDR1 MNHNS, CDR2 SASEGT. CDR3 length: 16 amino acids. Between the trimmed V and J ends, which lost 3 bases and 3 bases, there was a span of 15 bases. The CDR3 is CASSEPRAYSYNEQFF. In DNA, the CDR3 is TGTGCCAGCAGTGAGCCGCGGGCTTACAGCTACAATGAGCAGTTCTTC.

This clone showed up just a few times. The rearrangement joins TRBV4-3 to TRBJ1-6, with a possible D match to TRBD1 (5 bases). This CDR3 region has 19 residues. With 2 bases removed from V and 1 base from J, the gap between germline ends came to 18 bases. CDR1 is LGHNA and CDR2 is YSLEER in the germline V gene. DNA of the CDR3: TGCGCCAGCAGCCAAAATGTCAGGGTTAGTATATCCTATAATTCACCCCTCCACTTT. It codes for CASSQNVRVSISYNSPLHF.

The chain couples TRBV28 to TRBJ2-7; 11 bases map to TRBD2. The V and J ends lost 6 bases and 3 bases, in that order; junction bases with no gene match: 1. CDR3 length: 13 amino acids. CDR1 is MDHEN and CDR2 is SYDVKM in the germline V gene. The chain's CDR3 is CASRTSGNYEQYF. The CDR3 nucleotides are TGTGCCAGCAGGACTAGCGGGAACTACGAGCAGTACTTC.

The count of this clone is one. This chain uses TRBV18 with TRBJ2-5; perhaps TRBD1 as D (6 bases). Germline assignment: CDR1 KGHSH and CDR2 LQKENI. The CDR3 loop spans 15 amino acids. The germline V and J ends were trimmed by 5 bases and 1 base, with 14 bases remaining between them. The CDR3 reads CASSKNRDTQETQYF. The CDR3 coding sequence is TGTGCCAGCTCAAAAAACCGGGACACCCAAGAGACCCAGTACTTC.

The V gene is TRBV7-8, the J gene TRBJ2-1; 9 positions agree with TRBD2. The CDR3 covers 17 residues. The germline V gene has CDR1 SGHVS and CDR2 FQNEAQ. V lost 1 base, J lost 7 bases, and 11 bases stayed unmatched. CDR3 coding DNA: TGTGCCAGCAGCTTAGACTGGCGGGAGGGCCGTATGAATGAGCAGTTCTTC. Encoded protein: CASSLDWREGRMNEQFF.

Here the CDR3 reads CASSRVPGNSPLHF. CDR3 sequence (DNA): TGTGCCAGTAGTCGGGTCCCGGGTAATTCACCCCTCCACTTT. The V and J genes are TRBV19 and TRBJ1-6, with D uncertain. The germline V gene has CDR1 LNHDA and CDR2 SQIVND (reference sequence). This CDR3 has 14 residues. The ends were cut back, 5 bases at V and 6 bases at J, with 11 bases in the middle.

J is TRBJ2-2 and V is TRBV6-5; 10 positions match TRBD2. CDR1 and CDR2 (germline): MNHEY, SVGAGI. Germline trimming cut 3 bases from V and 5 bases from J; bases unmatched to any gene: 6. This CDR3 comprises 16 residues. The CDR3: CASSYRELAGTGELFF. CDR3 coding DNA: TGTGCCAGCAGTTATAGAGAACTAGCGGGAACCGGGGAGCTGTTTTTT.

This clone has just a few counts. J is TRBJ2-7 and V is TRBV5-8; no reliable D call. The germline gives CDR1 SGHTS, CDR2 YDEGEE. The V end was cut by 2 bases, the J end by 1 base, with 7 bases between. The CDR3 is 13 amino acids. In nucleotides, the CDR3 is TGTGCCAGCAGCTTTATAGTGTCCTACGAGCAGTACTTC. This encodes CASSFIVSYEQYF.

A few counts support this clone. The chain combines TRBV7-8 with TRBJ1-1, with a weak D call TRBD1 (5 bases). The CDR3 runs 15 residues. V was cut by 1 base and J by 5 bases, with 14 bases left in between. CDR1 SGHVS and CDR2 FQNEAQ come from the germline V gene. CDR3 coding DNA: TGTGCCAGCAGCTTAGTATGGGGCGCCTATACTGAAGCTTTCTTT. It specifies CASSLVWGAYTEAFF.

CDR3: CASSRTSGIETQYF. CDR3 nucleotide sequence: TGTGCCAGCAGCCGGACTAGCGGGATAGAGACCCAGTACTTC. This chain joins TRBV27 and TRBJ2-5, with 12 bases matching TRBD2. There are 14 residues in the CDR3. V trimming: 6 bases; J trimming: 4 bases; junction bases outside the gene matches: 3. The germline gives CDR1 MNHEY, CDR2 SMNVEV (reference sequence).

The chain combines TRBV6-1 with TRBJ1-3; the D is unclear. The CDR3 sequence is 16 residues long. Trimming took off 1 base at V and 7 bases at J, with 17 bases between the two ends. CDR1 is MNHNS, CDR2 SASEGT, per germline. The CDR3 region is CASSEVSSGFGNTIYF. The CDR3 DNA reads as TGTGCCAGCAGTGAAGTATCATCGGGATTCGGCAACACCATATATTTT.

V usage is TRBV4-3 and J usage is TRBJ1-2; D is unclear. The germline V and J ends were trimmed by 0 bases and 1 base, with 9 bases remaining between them. Germline assignment: CDR1 LGHNA and CDR2 YSLEER. CDR3 size: 15 residues. CDR3 protein: CASSQDAWFNYGYTF. The DNA of the CDR3 is TGCGCCAGCAGCCAAGATGCGTGGTTTAACTATGGCTACACCTTC.

This chain joins TRBV6-6 and TRBJ2-1, with a possible D match to TRBD2 (6 bases). Trimming shortened V by 2 bases and J by 10 bases, and 6 bases separated the two germline ends. The CDR3 loop spans 11 amino acids. CDR1 and CDR2 (germline): MNHNY, SVGAGI (reference sequence). The CDR3 reads CASSYSGEQFF. The CDR3 coding sequence is TGTGCCAGCAGTTACAGCGGGGAGCAGTTCTTC.

V gene TRBV7-3 combines with J gene TRBJ2-2; D may be TRBD2 (6 bases). The length of the CDR3 is 16 residues. V was pared by 5 bases and J by 6 bases, with 19 bases between. Germline V gene sequence: CDR1 SGHTA, CDR2 FQGTGA. In DNA form, the CDR3 reads TGTGCCAGCAGCCGGAACATTGCGGGGTCTGCCGGGGAGCTGTTTTTT. Amino acids: CASSRNIAGSAGELFF.

The chain combines TRBV7-8 with TRBJ1-5; a possible D gene is TRBD1 (5 bases). Trimming pared 5 bases from V and 2 bases from J, leaving 16 bases between. This CDR3 contains 16 residues. Germline lookup yields CDR1 SGHVS and CDR2 FQNEAQ. CDR3 residues: CASSLLAGPGNQPQHF. The DNA of the CDR3 is TGTGCCAGCAGCCTCCTAGCGGGGCCTGGCAATCAGCCCCAGCATTTT. The whole variable domain, remainder taken from reference TRBV7-8 and TRBJ1-5, is GAGVSQSPRYKVAKRGQDVALRCDPISGHVSLFWYQQALGQGPEFLTYFQNEAQLDKSGLPSDRFFAERPEGSVSTLKIQRTQQEDSAVYLCASSLLAGPGNQPQHFGDGTRLSIL.

The chain recombines TRBV28 with TRBJ1-5, with 7 bases that match TRBD1. Germline trimming cut 6 bases from V and 11 bases from J; bases unmatched to any gene: 10. The length of the CDR3 is 13 residues. The germline CDR1 and CDR2 sequences are MDHEN and SYDVKM. CDR3 DNA sequence: TGTGCCAGCAGACCTACAGGGGTTAGGGCCCAGCATTTT. Translated, it gives CASRPTGVRAQHF.

The chain recombines TRBV7-7 with TRBJ2-5, with D tentatively TRBD2 (5 bases). Germline V gene sequence: CDR1 SSHAT, CDR2 FNYEAQ (reference sequence). CDR3 length: 13 amino acids. Trimming removed 5 bases from V and 8 bases from J, with 15 bases in between. In DNA, the CDR3 is TGTGCCAGCAGCGCGGAGGTGAAGGAAACCCAGTACTTC. Translated, it gives CASSAEVKETQYF.

A few counts support this clone. This chain links TRBV7-3 with TRBJ2-3, with a tentative D call TRBD2 (6 bases). Trimming removed 2 bases at V and 0 bases at J, with 12 bases between. The CDR3 is made up of 16 amino acids. Germline V gives CDR1 SGHTA, CDR2 FQGTGA. The CDR3 sequence: CASSLGGYASTDTQYF. The CDR3 region has the DNA TGTGCCAGCAGCTTAGGAGGGTATGCTAGCACAGATACGCAGTATTTT.

This sequence joins TRBV6-5 and TRBJ1-3; D unclear. V shed 0 bases and J shed 4 bases, with 10 bases lying between them. Germline values: CDR1 MNHEY, CDR2 SVGAGI. The CDR3 is made up of 15 amino acids. DNA for the CDR3: TGTGCCAGCAGTTACTCGGGCGTACGGGGAAACACCATATATTTT. The encoded protein is CASSYSGVRGNTIYF.

This clone was observed a single time. The CDR3 region is CASTGLATEQYF. CDR3 DNA: TGTGCCAGCACGGGACTAGCGACCGAGCAGTACTTC. The V call is TRBV12-3 or TRBV12-4, the J call TRBJ2-7; 10 bases are a match to TRBD2. The CDR3 is 12 residues long. V trimming: 7 bases; J trimming: 6 bases; junction bases outside the gene matches: 3.

This clone was found a few times. This rearrangement joins TRBV7-2 to TRBJ1-1; D unresolved. V was trimmed by 5 bases and J by 6 bases, leaving 19 bases between them. Germline CDR1 reads SGHTA; CDR2 reads FQGNSA. The length of the CDR3 is 15 residues. The CDR3 reads CASSHLRGLDSEAFF. DNA of the CDR3: TGTGCCAGCAGCCACCTCCGAGGGCTCGATTCTGAAGCTTTCTTT.